The clone carrying this TCR beta chain was recorded once. Its antigen is still unknown. The data were produced by immunoSEQ multiplex PCR, yet TCRdb's version contains in-frame clones alone and is incomplete. The sample has under 70,000 clones, roughly 85% seen once. The entry originates in a study of T cells in localized non-small cell lung cancer. Study-wide results and caveats: Multi-region tumor sequencing was not done, so intratumor heterogeneity could not be excluded. Of the tissues analyzed, uninvolved adjacent lung showed maximal T cell clonality, greater than tumor. Adjacent lung tissue had a median about 50 of the top 100 clones found in the tumor.

CDR3 length equals 14 residues. V shed 4 bases, J shed 3 bases, and the junction held 5 bases outside the gene matches. Germline V gene sequence: CDR1 MNHEY, CDR2 SVGAGI. The source of this sequence is a woman aged 35-70 years with stage I lung adenocarcinoma. The specimen was peripheral blood, collected before any cancer treatment. The chain has TRBV6-5 and TRBJ1-2, with 7 bases aligning to TRBD1. DNA for the CDR3: TGTGCCAGCAGTTCCCGACAGGGATACTATGGCTACACCTTC. This codes for CASSSRQGYYGYTF.